This entry describes one T cell receptor (beta chain). No cognate antigen has been identified for it. The sample holds no much larger clone one base away, and base qualities are not on file. The sample comes from a study of cytomegalovirus exposure and HLA in healthy donors (dated by TCRdb to about 2017). Background on the whole study: According to an earlier analysis of a few hundred of the donors, some 180 million T cells yielded 117 million unique TCR beta sequences and 276 Gb of sequence data. About 310 gigabases of sequencing data and 80 million or so unique TCR sequences were included in an early release covering 550 to 800 HLA-typed donors. The genetic ancestry cluster associated with self-reported Caucasian donors included around four fifths of the roughly 390 genotyped donors. The study aimed to test whether signatures of past pathogen exposure could be identified by cataloging public T cell receptors. The T cell repertoires of under 700 subjects were profiled by immunosequencing and related to cytomegalovirus serostatus. A separate validation cohort of 100 to 150 different subjects was used in addition to the roughly 620-subject first cohort. The study combined high-throughput TCR immunosequencing, statistical association of individual TCRs with disease status, and machine learning to predict cytomegalovirus infection status. A later analysis re-analyzed previously published TCR beta repertoires from 500 to 700 donors and added high-resolution HLA genotyping to study TCR occurrence patterns. In the later analysis, no new phenotypic data were used to find candidate immune exposures; instead, reliance was placed on TCR beta sequences and their occurrence across donors. To decide whether each TCR beta V gene segment behaved as functional or pseudogenic, an earlier analysis of fewer than 750 of the donors relied on high-throughput TCR beta sequencing. Alongside the repertoire data, information on donor age, sex, ethnicity and CMV serostatus was compiled. A later genetic analysis used genome-wide SNP genotypes for 398 of the 666 donors, treating that subset as a discovery cohort. Every repertoire in the discovery cohort had been generated on one and the same sequencing platform. Class I and class II HLA loci were covered by the typing at four-digit resolution. Typing coverage differed by locus: A, B, C, DRB1 and DQB1 were typed in about 629-630 donors, DQA1 in approximately 520, DPA1 in 600 to 610, and DPB1 in 472. Roughly 5 DR-DQ haplotypes were handled as single units for association and clustering, since linkage in the cohort was strong. Among 300 to 450 genotyped donors of the cohort, an average of around 240,000 unique TCR beta nucleotide sequences were sequenced per donor, around a sixth of them non-productive. Beyond this particular receptor, the publication reports: Some IMGT-functional V segments, including TRBV6-2 and TRBV6-3, could not be distinguished by the 87-base-pair reads and were therefore excluded. According to a later analysis, TCR association rates differed among HLA loci, with DRB1 alleles showing the most associated TCRs and HLA-C alleles showing the fewest. In a later analysis, most CMV-associated TCR beta chains were found to appear HLA-restricted, with HLA associations seemingly driven largely by CMV exposure. Linkage disequilibrium might explain the correlated functional status among segregating V segments, but an unknown experimental factor could not be ruled out. For the cohort, immune exposure information was limited to CMV serostatus. The cohort was sequenced for TCR beta chains only, and without alpha or paired-chain data the features that could be detected were limited. It was suggested by the authors that the approach could potentially be generalized to other disease states and immunological phenotypes. Because HLA typing was missing for some donors at each locus, association tests included only the typed subset. The classifier was reported to diagnose cytomegalovirus status with high specificity and sensitivity in both the original cohort and the validation cohort. A group of highly shared sequence variants was considered likely to be a technical artifact of the sequencing pipeline. A further reported finding was that TCR beta sequences accurately predicted the HLA-A and HLA-B alleles for most subjects in the first cohort. In an earlier analysis of roughly 500 of the donors, most TCR beta V segments appeared in productive rearrangements about 90% or about 30% of the time, broadly matching IMGT annotations. Specific HLA alleles were associated with 15,000 to 20,000 TCR beta sequences at a false discovery rate of 0.05 in a later analysis. A later genetic analysis reported fewer N-insertions in productive TCRs among donors in an Asian-associated ancestry cluster than the approximately 700-donor mean. In a later genetic analysis, a missense DCLRE1C variant was associated with V-gene and J-gene trimming of TCR beta chains, and the association was replicated in an independent cohort. A few of the identified cytomegalovirus-associated TCR beta chains were confirmed in vitro to be specific for cytomegalovirus antigens. The presence/absence analyses assumed that sequencing depth was roughly uniform across donors, and that assumption may not be true. A later analysis reported that several top co-occurrence clusters appeared linked to parvovirus B19, influenza, CMV and Epstein-Barr virus. Strong co-occurrence of HLA alleles, especially DR and DQ, made assigning TCR associations to individual alleles difficult. The study listed 150 to 200 TCR beta chains as associated with cytomegalovirus. The earlier analysis of approximately 540 of the donors excluded 15 to 20 rarely observed V segments, including chromosome 9 orphons, because counts were too low. A later analysis found that HLA-associated TCR beta chains were more clonally expanded and had lower generation probabilities than equally common non-associated chains. While some public TCRs were present in many individuals, most TCR sequences turned up only very rarely across donors.

Library generation was performed with the immunoSEQ multiplex PCR assay. A mixture of 60 forward primers for TCR Vbeta segments and 13 reverse primers for TCR Jbeta segments was used in the multiplex PCR. Amplification of the CDR3 region of rearranged TCR beta genes was performed with a multiplex PCR assay on genomic DNA. Amplified TCR beta libraries were sequenced as 87-base-pair reads on the Illumina HiSeq System. In the authors' own workflow: A later analysis tallied some 79 million unique TCR beta chains across the 610 or so repertoires, and approximately 12 million of those chains were shared by two or more donors. Raw reads were error-corrected and collapsed into unique sequences by a nearest-neighbor algorithm in which closely related sequences were merged to remove PCR and sequencing errors. Alignment of CDR3 sequences to IMGT reference sequences was used to assign V, D and J gene segments. For a sequence to be retained, a match of at least six nucleotides was required to both a V gene segment and a J gene segment. A rearrangement was called productive if the CDR3 had no stop codons and remained in frame with V and J, and every other rearrangement was called non-productive. CDR3 was defined according to IMGT convention as the region running from the second conserved V-encoded cysteine to the conserved J-encoded phenylalanine. The earlier analysis of fewer than 750 of the donors excluded sequences that lacked an unambiguous match to a single V gene segment. An earlier analysis of under 750 of the donors called V segments functional above 56.7% productive rearrangements and segregating when the between-donor standard deviation exceeded 5%. A statistical classification framework was built for diagnosing cytomegalovirus status from the catalog of TCR beta chain sequences. In a later analysis, TCR nucleotide sequences were compared against IMGT/GENE-DB human TR gene sequences so that V and J genes could be assigned. The TCRdist pipeline was used in a later analysis to assign CDR3 sequences and most-parsimonious VDJ recombination scenarios. A later analysis defined each TCR beta chain by its CDR3 amino acid sequence plus V-gene family, and excluded reads lacking a unique V-gene family. To address suspected cross-contamination and a sequencing artifact, a later analysis removed approximately 600 highly shared, low-generation-probability nucleotide sequences. In a later analysis, a clonal expansion index was calculated for each public chain from normalized within-repertoire ranks of inferred template counts. A later analysis computed generation probabilities with a VDJ recombination model fitted to out-of-frame rearrangements, and checked the results against IGoR. In a later analysis, hypergeometric tests were used to score TCR-TCR, TCR-HLA and TCR-CMV co-occurrence, with a repertoire-size bias correction applied to TCR pairs. A later analysis estimated false discovery rates by permuting HLA or CMV assignments 20 times. In a later analysis, co-occurring TCRs were grouped using DBSCAN, with TCRdist sequence similarity added in when clustering inside HLA-allele-positive subsets. Repertoires with fewer than 30,000 or more than 120,000 public chains, plus five repertoires with anomalous nucleotide sharing, were excluded from co-occurrence clustering. Entries here come from immuneACCESS through TCRdb and include only in-frame sequences with V and J called. Some clones fail to appear in such tables; in the studies checked, an unresolved V gene covers under half of the shortfall, and the cause of the remainder is unknown. V, J and clone size are taken as reported in that table, and D and trimming were inferred from the DNA itself. This sample gives around 170,000 clones in total; around 78% of them show up just once. The ten biggest clones cover roughly 7% of the sample.

The cohort comprised 666 healthy bone marrow donors. All cohort members were sampled while nominally healthy, although unrecorded immune exposures were likely present. The donor was CMV seropositive and was included in the group of 270 or so seropositive cohort members. Every donor gave a peripheral blood sample, and the peripheral blood mononuclear cells from that sample were used for TCR beta sequencing. Genomic DNA extraction from the blood cell samples was performed with the Qiagen DNeasy Blood Extraction Kit. Trimmed from V: 4 bases; trimmed from J: 2 bases; junction bases lacking a gene match: 7. From its cysteine to its phenylalanine, the CDR3 spans 15 amino acids. The DNA shown is the 45-base CDR3, in frame from base 1. CDR1 and CDR2, looked up from the germline V gene, are SGHRS and YFSETQ.

The clonotype comes from a woman aged 40 to 50 in good health and CMV-seropositive. Material: PBMCs. The V gene is TRBV5-1 and the J gene is TRBJ2-3; TRBD1 aligns with 7 central bases. The sequence in DNA is TGCGCCAGCAGCCAGGAGACAGGGACCACAGATACGCAGTATTTT. This yields the protein CASSQETGTTDTQYF.